Ten or more counts support the clone carrying this T cell receptor (beta chain). What it binds is unknown. Amplified TCR beta CDR3 regions derived from RNA transcripts. A first-round RT-PCR of the TCR CDR3 used the HTBI primer set. TCRdb re-called the multiplex PCR reads through MiXCR, storing one row per CDR3 protein. Seen here are 350,000 to 500,000 distinct CDR3 sequences, approximately 15% observed once, and the top ten hold 5% to 6%. The sample is drawn from a study of T cells in Graves' hyperthyroidism and ophthalmopathy. Findings and caveats of the study: Ophthalmopathy prediction by the model preceded onset by a median about 6 months. Also found in blood were most expanded thyroid clonotypes above 0.001.

The CDR3 totals 17 residues. Germline CDR1 reads LGHDT; CDR2 reads YNNKEL (reference sequence). V was clipped by 0 bases and J by 6 bases, with 18 bases between them. Patients between 18 and 65 years old had hyperthyroidism, newly diagnosed and lasting under 2 months. Exclusions: uncontrolled infection, other autoimmune disease, pregnancy, lactation. The chain uses TRBV3-1 and TRBJ2-1; maybe TRBD2 (6 bases). Input material: blood. This clonotype originated in a woman aged 18-35 years with Graves' hyperthyroidism. The CDR3 here is CASSQEIPGAGGNEQFF. CDR3 sequence (DNA): TGTGCCAGCAGCCAAGAGATTCCCGGGGCCGGGGGCAATGAGCAGTTCTTC.